This T cell receptor beta chain was profiled in a study of tumor and adjacent non-tumor tissue in lung cancer. No cell sorting was done before RNA was extracted from the tissue. The normal lung tissue was taken more than 3 cm from the tumor edge. This clonotype was seen ten or more times. The V end was cut by 2 bases, the J end by 1 base, with 6 bases between. CDR3 length: 14 amino acids. Germline loops: CDR1 MNHEY, CDR2 SVGAGI. A modified ARM-PCR protocol with three rounds of nested PCR amplified TCRbeta. One entry per CDR3 protein, called by TCRdb with MiXCR from the multiplex PCR reads. The table lists some 80,000 distinct CDR3 sequences, 76% of them singletons.

The rearrangement uses TRBV6-5 and TRBJ1-3; D unresolved. The origin of this receptor is a man between 65 and 85 years old with non-small cell lung cancer. The sample consisted of distant non-tumor lung tissue. Here the CDR3 reads CASSYGKSGNTIYF. CDR3 bases: TGTGCCAGCAGTTACGGGAAGTCTGGAAACACCATATATTTT.